Here is one T cell receptor (beta chain) with its context. The data derive from a study of blood T cells in healthy people across ages. The second PCR ran about 6 to 12 cycles with a sample-barcoded 5' primer and J-beta primers. TCRdb redid the calling of the 5' RACE reads with MiXCR, one entry per CDR3 protein. The data hold 750,000 to 950,000 distinct CDR3 sequences, with about 28% observed a single time. This CDR3 contains 12 residues. CDR1 SQVTM and CDR2 ANQGSEA come from the germline V gene. V dropped 6 bases and J dropped 10 bases, with 18 bases sitting between them. The study isolated at least 6.5 million PBMCs from each sample. This same sample was also taken into another study, of T cells of mothers and their children.

The chain joins TRBV29-1 to TRBJ1-1; tentative D call: TRBD1 (5 bases). Sequencing used blood. The source of this sequence is a woman in her forties in good health. The DNA of the CDR3 is TGCAGCGTGGGGACGACCATCCTCCCAGCTTTCTTT. This gives the protein CSVGTTILPAFF.